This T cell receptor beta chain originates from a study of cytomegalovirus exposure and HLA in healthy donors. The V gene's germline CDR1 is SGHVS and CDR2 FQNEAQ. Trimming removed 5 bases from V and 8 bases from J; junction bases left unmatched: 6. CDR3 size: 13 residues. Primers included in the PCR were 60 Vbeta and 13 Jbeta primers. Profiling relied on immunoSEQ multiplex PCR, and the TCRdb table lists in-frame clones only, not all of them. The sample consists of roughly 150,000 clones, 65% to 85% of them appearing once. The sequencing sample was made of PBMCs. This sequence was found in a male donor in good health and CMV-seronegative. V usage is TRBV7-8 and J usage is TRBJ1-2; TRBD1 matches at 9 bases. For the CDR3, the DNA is TGTGCCAGCAGCCACAGGGGGCGAGGGGGCTACACCTTC. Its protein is CASSHRGRGGYTF.